The 21 T cell receptor beta chains reported below all come from one sample, sequenced in a study of blood T cell repertoires in COVID-19. The assay was immunoSEQ multiplex PCR, and TCRdb's table has in-frame clones only and misses some. The sample lists roughly 170,000 clones, 79% occurring once. The sample consisted of peripheral blood. The receptors derive from a woman aged 60 to 75 with COVID-19, enrolled during active disease.

The gene calls are TRBV7-2 and TRBJ2-3; 9 bases fit TRBD2. The length of the CDR3 is 15 residues. Germline V gene data show CDR1 as SGHTA and CDR2 as FQGNSA. V lost 6 bases to trimming and J lost 5 bases; unmatched junction nucleotides: 9. The CDR3 sequence: CASSSSGSIGDTQYF. CDR3 coding DNA: TGTGCCAGCAGTAGTAGCGGGAGCATTGGAGATACGCAGTATTTT.

The chain uses TRBV5-6 and TRBJ2-7, with 7 bases that match TRBD2. This CDR3 is built from 14 residues. V lost 4 bases, J lost 3 bases, and 7 bases stayed unmatched. The germline gives CDR1 SGHDT, CDR2 YYEEEE. CDR3 residues: CASSIRDYSYEQYF. The CDR3 nucleotides are TGTGCCAGCAGCATACGGGACTACAGCTACGAGCAGTACTTC.

This chain links TRBV6-2 or TRBV6-3 with TRBJ2-1, with D uncertain. The CDR3 runs to 19 residues. Germline V gene data show CDR1 as MNHEY and CDR2 as SVGEGT. Trimming pared 4 bases from V and 3 bases from J, leaving 25 bases between. For the CDR3, the DNA is TGTGCCAGCAGTTCCCGACATTCTGGTGGTGGCTACCACTACAATGAGCAGTTCTTC. It codes for CASSSRHSGGGYHYNEQFF.

The rearrangement joins TRBV11-1 to TRBJ2-3; D is possibly TRBD2 (7 bases). V lost 7 bases and J 5 bases, leaving 19 bases between the germline ends. Germline lookup yields CDR1 SGHAT and CDR2 FQDESV (reference sequence). The length of the CDR3 is 15 residues. Here the CDR3 DNA reads TGTGCCAGCAAGGGGGGACTACCCAAGGAAGATACGCAGTATTTT. Residues: CASKGGLPKEDTQYF.

The chain is built from TRBV19 and TRBJ1-4; TRBD1 might be the D (6 bases). CDR1 and CDR2 from the germline V gene are LNHDA and SQIVND (reference sequence). There are 16 residues in the CDR3. Trimming shortened V by 3 bases and J by 0 bases, and 11 bases separated the two germline ends. Here the CDR3 DNA reads TGTGCCAGTAGTATTCAGGACAGTGCAACTAATGAAAAACTGTTTTTT. This encodes CASSIQDSATNEKLFF.

This chain joins TRBV11-1 and TRBJ2-7, with TRBD2 matching 7 bases. CDR1 is SGHAT and CDR2 is FQDESV in the germline V gene (reference sequence). The CDR3 contains 13 residues. Germline trimming cut 5 bases from V and 5 bases from J; bases unmatched to any gene: 6. Written as DNA, the CDR3 is TGTGCCAGCAGCAACGGGCGGGAGAACGAGCAGTACTTC. It is translated as CASSNGRENEQYF.

The rearrangement joins TRBV28 to TRBJ2-5; no clear D gene. The V end was cut by 6 bases, the J end by 4 bases, with 12 bases between. The CDR3 covers 13 residues. Per germline, CDR1 MDHEN and CDR2 SYDVKM. The CDR3 protein is CASRRSGLETQYF. In DNA, the CDR3 is TGTGCCAGCAGACGGTCGGGTCTAGAGACCCAGTACTTC.

The rearrangement uses TRBV27 and TRBJ2-7; 9 positions agree with TRBD2. This CDR3 has 16 amino acids. Per germline, CDR1 MNHEY and CDR2 SMNVEV (reference sequence). Unmatched junction bases numbered 17, after V lost 5 bases and J lost 9 bases. This CDR3 reads CASSGRGSGSPKGQYF. CDR3 coding DNA: TGTGCCAGCAGTGGCCGGGGTAGCGGGAGCCCGAAGGGGCAGTACTTC.

The CDR3 protein is CASSSPGGKGLGEKLFF. CDR3 nucleotide sequence: TGTGCCAGCAGTTCCCCCGGGGGGAAGGGGTTGGGGGAAAAACTGTTTTTT. This rearrangement joins TRBV28 to TRBJ1-4, with D possibly matching TRBD1 (5 bases). This CDR3 region has 17 residues. Germline V gene lookup returns CDR1 MDHEN and CDR2 SYDVKM. Trimming removed 4 bases from V and 8 bases from J, with 23 bases in between.

This clone was detected ten times or more. The rearrangement joins TRBV6-4 to TRBJ1-2; D might be TRBD1 (5 bases). This CDR3 region has 13 residues. The V gene's germline CDR1 is MRHNA and CDR2 SNTAGT. Trimming removed 3 bases at V and 3 bases at J, with 8 bases between. The CDR3 sequence is CASSEWGDYGYTF. CDR3 coding DNA: TGTGCCAGCAGTGAGTGGGGCGACTATGGCTACACCTTC.

This clone came up once. The chain uses TRBV29-1 and TRBJ1-5; TRBD1 matches 9 bases. V shed 4 bases and J 3 bases; nucleotides not matched to a gene: 1. The CDR3 runs 13 residues. Germline V gene data show CDR1 as SQVTM and CDR2 as ANQGSEA. The CDR3 spells CSVGQGVNQPQHF. CDR3 coding DNA: TGCAGCGTTGGACAGGGGGTCAATCAGCCCCAGCATTTT.

The V and J genes are TRBV19 and TRBJ2-5; a possible D gene is TRBD2 (6 bases). CDR1 is LNHDA and CDR2 is SQIVND in the germline V gene (reference sequence). Trimming took 6 bases from V and 4 from J, leaving 18 bases between them. This CDR3 spans 15 amino acids. CDR3 loop: CASRRRVGELETQYF. In nucleotides, the CDR3 is TGTGCCAGTAGGCGGAGGGTGGGTGAATTAGAGACCCAGTACTTC.

The J gene is TRBJ2-7, the V gene TRBV4-2; 11 nucleotides match TRBD1. Germline-derived CDR1 and CDR2 are LGHNA and YNFKEQ. This CDR3 region has 19 residues. Losses at the gene ends were 0 bases for V and 0 bases for J; bases not matched to a gene: 10. CDR3 nucleotide sequence: TGTGCCAGCAGCCAAGACCACCGGACAGGGGGCATCAGCTCCTACGAGCAGTACTTC. It specifies CASSQDHRTGGISSYEQYF.

The gene calls are TRBV12-2 and TRBJ2-7; the D segment call TRBD1 is taken from the table without a DNA check. TRBV12-2 is termed a pseudogene. The CDR3 spans 13 residues. The CDR3 region is CASRRDRAGEQYF. CDR3 DNA: TGTGCAAGTCGAAGAGACAGGGCGGGCGAGCAGTACTTC.

This chain joins TRBV11-1 and TRBJ2-2; possibly TRBD1 for D (6 bases). Germline assignment: CDR1 SGHAT and CDR2 FQDESV (reference sequence). The V end was cut by 4 bases, the J end by 0 bases, with 12 bases between. The CDR3 has 16 amino acids. The CDR3 DNA reads TGTGCCAGCAGCTACACAGGGCTCCCGAACACCGGGGAGCTGTTTTTT. Protein product: CASSYTGLPNTGELFF.

This chain uses TRBV6-2 or TRBV6-3 with TRBJ2-7; TRBD1 is a possible D gene (6 bases). In germline, CDR1 is MNHEY, CDR2 SVGEGT. The CDR3 is 16 residues long. Trimming took off 2 bases at V and 0 bases at J, with 14 bases between the two ends. DNA for the CDR3: TGTGCCAGCAGTTACCCTGTGGACAGTGGCTCCTACGAGCAGTACTTC. Amino acids: CASSYPVDSGSYEQYF.

This clone occurred once. The rearrangement joins TRBV12-3 or TRBV12-4 to TRBJ1-2, with D possibly being TRBD1 (5 bases). V was cut by 5 bases and J by 6 bases, with 13 bases left in between. The CDR3 totals 13 residues. DNA for the CDR3: TGTGCCAGCAGTAACCCAGGGAGGGATGGCTACACCTTC. Its protein is CASSNPGRDGYTF.

J is TRBJ1-2 and V is TRBV5-1, with a tentative D call TRBD1 (5 bases). The CDR3 extends over 14 amino acids. The germline V gene encodes CDR1 SGHRS and CDR2 YFSETQ. V dropped 0 bases and J dropped 5 bases, with 11 bases sitting between them. The CDR3 here is CASSLETVSYGYTF. The CDR3 DNA reads TGCGCCAGCAGCTTGGAGACAGTTTCATATGGCTACACCTTC.

The chain couples TRBV28 to TRBJ2-1, with TRBD2 matching over 14 bases. Germline V lookup: CDR1 MDHEN, CDR2 SYDVKM. The CDR3 length is 19 residues. V dropped 1 base and J dropped 0; count of bases not matched to a gene: 5. In nucleotides, the CDR3 is TGTGCCAGCAGTTTATTAGGGACTAGCGGGGGCAGCTCCTACAATGAGCAGTTCTTC. This sequence encodes CASSLLGTSGGSSYNEQFF. Drawing the rest from reference TRBV28 and TRBJ2-1, the complete variable domain is DVKVTQSSRYLVKRTGEKVFLECVQDMDHENMFWYRQDPGLGLRLIYFSYDVKMKEKGDIPEGYSVSREKKERFSLILESASTNQTSMYLCASSLLGTSGGSSYNEQFFGPGTRLTVL.

This chain connects TRBV4-2 to TRBJ1-2; 11 bases agree with TRBD1. The CDR3 covers 17 residues. Losses at the gene ends were 0 bases for V and 3 bases for J; bases not matched to a gene: 6. Germline V gene sequence: CDR1 LGHNA, CDR2 YNFKEQ. The CDR3: CASSQDHGTGGDYGYTF. CDR3 nucleotides: TGTGCCAGCAGCCAAGATCACGGGACAGGGGGGGACTATGGCTACACCTTC.

This clone was detected a few times. The rearrangement joins TRBV19 to TRBJ2-1; D uncertain. The ends were cut back, 8 bases at V and 9 bases at J, with 20 bases in the middle. Looked up from germline, CDR1 is LNHDA and CDR2 is SQIVND (reference sequence). This CDR3 comprises 14 residues. CDR3 nucleotides: TGTGCCAGTTCCCCACATCATGATCCCCCTGAGCAGTTCTTC. Translation gives CASSPHHDPPEQFF.